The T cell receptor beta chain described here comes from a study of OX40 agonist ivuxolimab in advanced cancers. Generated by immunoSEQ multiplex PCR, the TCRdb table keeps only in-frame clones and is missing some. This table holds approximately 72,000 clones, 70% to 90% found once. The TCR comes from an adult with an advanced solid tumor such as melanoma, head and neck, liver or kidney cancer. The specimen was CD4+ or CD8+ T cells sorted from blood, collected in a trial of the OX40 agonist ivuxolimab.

The DNA for the CDR3 is TGTGCCATCGGGACCCTGGGTGGGGAGACCCAGTACTTC. Translating it yields CAIGTLGGETQYF. V gene TRBV10-3 combines with J gene TRBJ2-5, with D perhaps assigned TRBD1 or TRBD2 (5 bases each). Between the trimmed V and J ends, which lost 8 bases and 5 bases, there was a span of 15 bases. CDR1 ENHRY and CDR2 SYGVKD come from the germline V gene. This CDR3 region has 13 residues.